This entry features one T cell receptor beta chain sequence. Its antigen is unidentified. Treatment: approximately 18 received Ad26.COV2.S at low or high dose, single or two shots; 5 received placebo; per-sample allocation not given. Sampling took place 63 days after the first vaccine or placebo injection. The CDR3 contains 15 residues. CDR1 and CDR2 from the germline V gene are MNHEY and SVGAGI. Trimming removed 6 bases from V and 3 bases from J; junction bases left unmatched: 11. These data belong to a study of Ad26.COV2.S vaccination and SARS-CoV-2 variants. Across the whole study: Donor allocation was to the COV1001 Ad26.COV2.S trial arm. Regarding the study as a whole: Spike-specific TCR breadth was greater after Ad26.COV2.S than placebo. It was reported that spike-specific CD8+ and CD4+ T cell responses were substantially broad after vaccination. Breadth measured for non-spike TCRs was similar across vaccine and placebo recipients.

Clones were sequenced by immunoSEQ multiplex PCR, and TCRdb holds only the in-frame ones, with some missing. The data hold some 480,000 clones, with approximately 90% observed a single time. V gene TRBV6-5 combines with J gene TRBJ2-7; 7 bases align to TRBD2. The input for sequencing was peripheral blood, taken in a trial of Ad26.COV2.S vaccine versus placebo. This clonotype was sampled from a person between 18 and 59 years old who received the Ad26.COV2.S COVID-19 vaccine or a placebo. DNA for the CDR3: TGTGCCAGCAGCTCACCTCGAGCGGGATTCTACGAGCAGTACTTC. Its translation is CASSSPRAGFYEQYF.